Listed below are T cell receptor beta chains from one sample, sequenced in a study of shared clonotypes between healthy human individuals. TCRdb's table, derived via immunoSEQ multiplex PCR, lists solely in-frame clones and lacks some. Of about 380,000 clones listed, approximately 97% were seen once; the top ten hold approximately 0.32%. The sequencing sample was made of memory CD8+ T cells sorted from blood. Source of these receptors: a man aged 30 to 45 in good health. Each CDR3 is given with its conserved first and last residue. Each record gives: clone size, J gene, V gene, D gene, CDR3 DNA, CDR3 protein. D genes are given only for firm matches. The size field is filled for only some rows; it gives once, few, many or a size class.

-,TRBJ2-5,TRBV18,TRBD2,TGTGCCAGCTCACCACCGATCAGCGGGAGGGCGGAGACCCAGTACTTC,CASSPPISGRAETQYF
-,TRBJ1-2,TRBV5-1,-,TGCGCCAGCAGCTTGGGGGGAGCGGAAAACTATGGCTACACCTTC,CASSLGGAENYGYTF
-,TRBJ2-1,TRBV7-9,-,TGTGCCAGCAGCCCAGAGAGGCGGAGGCCGCGCCACAATGAGCAGTTCTTC,CASSPERRRPRHNEQFF
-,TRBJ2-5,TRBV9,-,TGTGCCAGCAGCGTAGCCAGCAACCAAGAGACCCAGTACTTC,CASSVASNQETQYF
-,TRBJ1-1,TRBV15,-,TGTGCCACCAGTGATAAGGGGAACACTGAAGCTTTCTTT,CATSDKGNTEAFF
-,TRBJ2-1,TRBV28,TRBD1,TGTGCCAGCAGTCCCTCCGGGACAGGGTCCTACAATGAGCAGTTCTTC,CASSPSGTGSYNEQFF
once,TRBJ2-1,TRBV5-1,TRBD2,TGCGCCAGCAGCTCTTGGACTAGCGGGAGCGCGCAGTTCTTC,CASSSWTSGSAQFF
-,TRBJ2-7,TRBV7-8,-,TGTGCCAGCAGCCTCCAGGGTTTCGAGCAGTACTTC,CASSLQGFEQYF
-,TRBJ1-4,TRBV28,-,TGTGCCAGCAGTAACGCGGGGGGAGGTGAAAAACTGTTTTTT,CASSNAGGGEKLFF
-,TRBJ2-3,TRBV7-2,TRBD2,TGTGCCAGCAGCTGGACTAGCGGGGATACGCAGTATTTT,CASSWTSGDTQYF
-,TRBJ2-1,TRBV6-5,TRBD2,TGTGCCAGCAGAGCCGGGAGGGCCTCCTACAATGAGCAGTTCTTC,CASRAGRASYNEQFF
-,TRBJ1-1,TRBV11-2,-,TGTGCCAGCAGCTTAGAGGGGTCCACTGAAGCTTTCTTT,CASSLEGSTEAFF
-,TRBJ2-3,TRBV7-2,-,TGTGCCAGCAGCTCAGAGGGTTTAGGGGGATCGAGCACAGATACGCAGTATTTT,CASSSEGLGGSSTDTQYF
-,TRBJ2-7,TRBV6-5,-,TGTGCCAGCAGTTACCGGCGGTCCTACGAGCAGTACTTC,CASSYRRSYEQYF
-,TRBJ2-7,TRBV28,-,TGTGCCAGCAGTTTTTCGGAGGTGGCCTACGAGCAGTACTTC,CASSFSEVAYEQYF
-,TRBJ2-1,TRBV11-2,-,TGTGCCAGCAGCTTAGACGGGTCAAGAAGTGAGCAGTTCTTC,CASSLDGSRSEQFF
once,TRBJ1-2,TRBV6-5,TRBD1,TGTGCCAGCAGTTACTCGACAGGGGGCGACTATGGCTACACCTTC,CASSYSTGGDYGYTF
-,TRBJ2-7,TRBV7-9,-,TGTGCCAGCAGCCAGAATCAGGGGGGCAACGAGCAGTACTTC,CASSQNQGGNEQYF
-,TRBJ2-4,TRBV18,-,TGTGCCAGCTCACCGACAGGTGGGGACATTCAGTACTTC,CASSPTGGDIQYF
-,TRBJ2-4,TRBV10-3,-,TGTGCCATCAGTGCGGGAGCCAAAAACATTCAGTACTTC,CAISAGAKNIQYF
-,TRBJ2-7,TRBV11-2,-,TGTGCCAGCAGCTCCTCAACTGGACTCTCCTACGAGCAGTACTTC,CASSSSTGLSYEQYF
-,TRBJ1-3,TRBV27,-,TGTGCCAGCAGTTTCTCACCTTTCCTCTCTGGAAACACCATATATTTT,CASSFSPFLSGNTIYF
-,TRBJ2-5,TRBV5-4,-,TGTGCCAGCAGCCGACAGGCTGGGTCGGAGACCCAGTACTTC,CASSRQAGSETQYF
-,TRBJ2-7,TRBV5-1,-,TGCGCCAGCAGCTTTGAGTTCCCCTACGAGCAGTACTTC,CASSFEFPYEQYF
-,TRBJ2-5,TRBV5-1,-,TGCGCCAGCAGCGAAAGACAGGCCCCGTACCAAGAGACCCAGTACTTC,CASSERQAPYQETQYF
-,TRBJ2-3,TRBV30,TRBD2,TGTGCCTGGAGTGTTTCCCTAGCGGGAGCCCCGGGCACAGATACGCAGTATTTT,CAWSVSLAGAPGTDTQYF
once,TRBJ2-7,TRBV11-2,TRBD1,TGTGCCAGCAGCGACAGGGGGCACGAGCAGTACTTC,CASSDRGHEQYF
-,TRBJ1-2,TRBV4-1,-,TGCGCCAGCAGCCAAGATAGAGGGGCTAGACCTTTTGGCTATGGCTACACCTTC,CASSQDRGARPFGYGYTF
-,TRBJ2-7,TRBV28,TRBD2,TGTGCCGTCAGCGGGGGAGGGGGGAACGAGCAGTACTTC,CAVSGGGGNEQYF
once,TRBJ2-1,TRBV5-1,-,TGCGCCAGCAGCTTAGCGGGCGACAATGAGCAGTTCTTC,CASSLAGDNEQFF
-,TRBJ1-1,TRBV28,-,TGTGCCAGCAGTCTGGGACCGAACACTGAAGCTTTCTTT,CASSLGPNTEAFF
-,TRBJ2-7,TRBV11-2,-,TGTGCCAGCAGCCGACTTCTTGTCGAGCAGTACTTC,CASSRLLVEQYF
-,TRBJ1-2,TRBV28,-,TGTGCCAGCAGTTTACAACAGGGTCGGTATGGCTACACCTTC,CASSLQQGRYGYTF